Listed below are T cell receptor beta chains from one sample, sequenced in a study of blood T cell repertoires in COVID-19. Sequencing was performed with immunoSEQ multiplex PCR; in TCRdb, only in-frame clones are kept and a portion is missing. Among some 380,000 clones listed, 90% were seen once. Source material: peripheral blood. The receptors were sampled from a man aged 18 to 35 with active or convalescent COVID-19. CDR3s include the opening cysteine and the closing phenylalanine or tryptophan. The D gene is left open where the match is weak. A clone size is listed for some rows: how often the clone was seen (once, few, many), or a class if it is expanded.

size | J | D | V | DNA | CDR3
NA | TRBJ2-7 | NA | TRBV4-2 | TGTGCCAGCAGCCAAGATGTCTCCGAGCAGTACTTC | CASSQDVSEQYF
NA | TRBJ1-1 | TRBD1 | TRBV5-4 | TGTGCCAGCAGCTCCGGACAGGGCGTGAACACTGAAGCTTTCTTT | CASSSGQGVNTEAFF
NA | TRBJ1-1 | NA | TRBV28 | TGTGCCAGCAGTTATCCTCCAGGAGGGGTGAACACTGAAGCTTTCTTT | CASSYPPGGVNTEAFF
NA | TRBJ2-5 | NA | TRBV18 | TGTGCCAGCTCATCCTCCCAAGAGACCCAGTACTTC | CASSSSQETQYF
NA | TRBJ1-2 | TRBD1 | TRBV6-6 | TGTGCCAGCAGTTACTCTGGACAGGGCATCTATGGCTACACCTTC | CASSYSGQGIYGYTF
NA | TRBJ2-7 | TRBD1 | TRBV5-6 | TGTGCCAGCAGCCCAAGGACAGGACCCCATCCCTTC | CASSPRTGPHPF
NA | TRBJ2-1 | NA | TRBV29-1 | TGCAGCGTTGGTGGCAGTTCCTACAATGAGCAGTTCTTC | CSVGGSSYNEQFF
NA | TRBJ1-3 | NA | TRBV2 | TGTGCCAGCAGTGAAGGGAGGGCAGGGAACGCCATATATTTT | CASSEGRAGNAIYF
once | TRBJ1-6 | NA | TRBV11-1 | TGTGCCAGCAGCTTAGTAACGGATAATTCACCCCTCCACTTT | CASSLVTDNSPLHF
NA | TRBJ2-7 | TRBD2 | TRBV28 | TGTGCCAGCAGTGTCCCGGCGGGGGCCTACGAGCAGTACTTC | CASSVPAGAYEQYF
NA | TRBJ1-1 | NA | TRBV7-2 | TGTGCCAGCAGCCAACAGAGCATGAACACTGAAGCTTTCTTT | CASSQQSMNTEAFF
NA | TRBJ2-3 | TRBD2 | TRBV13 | TGTGCCAGCAGCCTCTTTCGCGGGGGTCGGACAGATACGCAGTATTTT | CASSLFRGGRTDTQYF
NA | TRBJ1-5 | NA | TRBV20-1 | TGCAGTGCTAGCCAGGGTCAGCCCCAGCATTTT | CSASQGQPQHF
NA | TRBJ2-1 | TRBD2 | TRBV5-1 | TGCGCCAGCGGATCGTCTAGCGGGAATGGTAATGAGCAGTTCTTC | CASGSSSGNGNEQFF
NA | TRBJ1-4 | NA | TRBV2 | TGTGCCAGCAGTCGACAGAACCAGAATGAAAAACTGTTTTTT | CASSRQNQNEKLFF
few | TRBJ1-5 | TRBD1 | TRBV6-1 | TGTGCCAGCAGTGAGGGAGCGGGGACAGGGCCAACTCAGCCCCAGCATTTT | CASSEGAGTGPTQPQHF
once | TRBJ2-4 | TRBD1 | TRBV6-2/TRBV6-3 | TGTGCCAGCAGTTTTACAGGGGCAGTAAACATTCAGTACTTC | CASSFTGAVNIQYF
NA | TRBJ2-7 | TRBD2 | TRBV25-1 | TGTGCCAGCAGTGAATTAACTAGCGGGGGGGCGGTCGAGCAGTACTTC | CASSELTSGGAVEQYF
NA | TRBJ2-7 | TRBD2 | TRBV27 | TGTGCCAGCAGTTATAGCGGGAGGGCTTCCTACGAGCAGTACTTC | CASSYSGRASYEQYF
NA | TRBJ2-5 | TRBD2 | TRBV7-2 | TGTGCCAGCAGCCTAAAGAGACTAGCGGGAGACCAAGAGACCCAGTACTTC | CASSLKRLAGDQETQYF
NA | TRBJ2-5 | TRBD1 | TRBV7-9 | TGTGCCAGCAGCTTGGGACAGGGACACGAGACCCAGTACTTC | CASSLGQGHETQYF
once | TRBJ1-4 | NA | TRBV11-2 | TGTGCCAGCAGCCCGTTGACAACTTCGAATGAAAAACTGTTTTTT | CASSPLTTSNEKLFF
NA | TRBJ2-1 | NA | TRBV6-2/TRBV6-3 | TGTGCCAGCAGCCCCGGGGGAACCTACAATGAGCAGTTCTTC | CASSPGGTYNEQFF
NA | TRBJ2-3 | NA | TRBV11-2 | TGTGCCAGCCTCTTTGGGGGGAGCCATACGCAGTATTTT | CASLFGGSHTQYF
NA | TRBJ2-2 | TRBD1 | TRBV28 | TGTGCCAGTCTGGACAGGGGGAACACCGGGGAGCTGTTTTTT | CASLDRGNTGELFF
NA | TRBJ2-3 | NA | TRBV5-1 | TGCGCCAGCAGCCCCACCGCGACAGGCTACACAGATACGCAGTATTTT | CASSPTATGYTDTQYF
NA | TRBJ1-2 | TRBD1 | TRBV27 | TGTGCCAGCAGTCTATCCGGGACAGGGGGATGGGGCTACACCTTC | CASSLSGTGGWGYTF
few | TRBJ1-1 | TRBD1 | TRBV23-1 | TGCTCCCAGGGGGCAGGGGCTATGAACACTGAAGCTTTCTTT | CSQGAGAMNTEAFF
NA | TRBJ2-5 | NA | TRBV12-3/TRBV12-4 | TGTGCCAGCAGCATCGAGGAGACCCAGTACTTC | CASSIEETQYF
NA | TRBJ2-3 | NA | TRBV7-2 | TGTGCCAGCAGCTTAGAGGCAGGGTATGTGCATCCAACGCAGTATTTT | CASSLEAGYVHPTQYF
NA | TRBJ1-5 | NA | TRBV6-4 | TGTGCCAGCAGTTACCAAAGACAGTGCAATCAGCCCCAGCATTTT | CASSYQRQCNQPQHF
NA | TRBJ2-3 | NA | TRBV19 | TGTGCCAGTAGAATGGGGCAACGCACAGATACGCAGTATTTT | CASRMGQRTDTQYF
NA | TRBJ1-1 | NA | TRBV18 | TGTGCCAGCTCACCAGGGGGCGCGTACCCCACTGAAGCTTTCTTT | CASSPGGAYPTEAFF
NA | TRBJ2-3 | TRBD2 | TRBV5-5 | TGTGCCAGCAGCCCCGGGGATAGCGGGAGTGCAGATACGCAGTATTTT | CASSPGDSGSADTQYF
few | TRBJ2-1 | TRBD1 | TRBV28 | TGTGCCAGCAGTCTACGGGACAGGGTCTACAATGAGCAGTTCTTC | CASSLRDRVYNEQFF
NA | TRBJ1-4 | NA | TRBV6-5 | TGTGCCAGCAGACGACAGGTTAATGAAAAACTGTTTTTT | CASRRQVNEKLFF
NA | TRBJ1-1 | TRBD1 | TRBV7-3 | TGTGCCAGCAGCCAAGTCCCGGGACAGGGGGCGGCTGAAGCTTTCTTT | CASSQVPGQGAAEAFF
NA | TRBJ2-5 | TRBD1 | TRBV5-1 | TGCGCCAGCAGGTCCGGGACAGGGGGAGAAGAGACCCAGTACTTC | CASRSGTGGEETQYF
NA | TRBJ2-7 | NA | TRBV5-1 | TGCGCCAGCAGCTTGGGCGGGACGGGGAAGCTCTACGAGCAGTACTTC | CASSLGGTGKLYEQYF
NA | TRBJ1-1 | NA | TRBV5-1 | TGCGCCAGCAGCTTGGGACAGACCATGAACACTGAAGCTTTCTTT | CASSLGQTMNTEAFF
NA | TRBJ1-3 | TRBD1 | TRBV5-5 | TGTGCCAGCAGCCCAACCCCCGGGACAGGGGGCACTGGAAACACCATATATTTT | CASSPTPGTGGTGNTIYF
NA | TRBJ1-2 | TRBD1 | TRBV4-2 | TGTGCCAGCAGCCAACCTCCCGATGACAGGGCGAATTCTGATGGCTACACCTTC | CASSQPPDDRANSDGYTF
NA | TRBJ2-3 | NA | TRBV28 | TGTGCCAGCACCGCTAACACAGATACGCAGTATTTT | CASTANTDTQYF
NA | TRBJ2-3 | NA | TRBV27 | TGTGCCAGCAGTTTATTTAATTTTGGCACAAGCACAGATACGCAGTATTTT | CASSLFNFGTSTDTQYF
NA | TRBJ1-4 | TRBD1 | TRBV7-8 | TGTGCCAGCAGCTTATCGGACAGGCTCTATGAAAAACTGTTTTTT | CASSLSDRLYEKLFF
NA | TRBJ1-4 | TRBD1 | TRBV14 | TGTGCCAGCAGCCAAAAGAGGCCGGGACAGCTTAATGAAAAACTGTTTTTT | CASSQKRPGQLNEKLFF
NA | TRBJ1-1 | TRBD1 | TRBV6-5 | TGTGCCAGCCGGACAGGGCGAAACACTGAAGCTTTCTTT | CASRTGRNTEAFF
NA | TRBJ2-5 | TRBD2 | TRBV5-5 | TGTGCCAGCAGCTTGATCCCACGGGGGGAAAGGGAGACCCAGTACTTC | CASSLIPRGERETQYF
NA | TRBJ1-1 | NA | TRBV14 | TGTGCCAGCAGCCTTACACTGAACACTGAAGCTTTCTTT | CASSLTLNTEAFF
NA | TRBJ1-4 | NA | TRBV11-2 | TGTGCCAGCAGCCCTGGCGGGGAAAAACTGTTTTTT | CASSPGGEKLFF
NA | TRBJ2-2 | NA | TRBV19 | TGTGCCAGTAGTATAGCAGGGAAAAGCACCGGGGAGCTGTTTTTT | CASSIAGKSTGELFF